This T cell receptor beta chain derives from a study of T cells after yellow fever vaccination. This clonotype was counted only a few times. TCRdb re-called the 5' RACE reads through MiXCR, storing one row per CDR3 protein. The sample holds 300,000 to 400,000 distinct CDR3 sequences; approximately 12% are singletons and the top ten take 3% to 3.5%. Germline V lookup: CDR1 SGHTA, CDR2 FQGNSA. Trimming stripped 2 bases from V and 7 bases from J, with 15 bases between. This CDR3 contains 15 residues. The chain is built from TRBV7-2 and TRBJ2-1, with D possibly being TRBD1 or TRBD2 (5 bases each). This clonotype was sampled from a man aged 18 to 35 who received the YFV17D yellow fever vaccine. The source material was CD4+ T cells sorted from PBMCs, sampled 45 days after the yellow fever booster vaccination. CDR3 nucleotide sequence: TGTGCCAGCAGCTTATACGGGATGGGGCTAAATGAGCAGTTCTTC. Translating it yields CASSLYGMGLNEQFF.